Following are 21 T cell receptor beta chains from one sample sequenced in a study of blood T cell repertoires in COVID-19. The table came from immunoSEQ multiplex PCR; TCRdb's copy has only in-frame clones and leaves some out. The sample records about 100,000 clones, around 83% being singletons. The specimen was peripheral blood. Receptor source: a human donor in a cohort sampled during active COVID-19.

V is TRBV7-9 and J is TRBJ2-7; D ambiguous. The V gene's germline CDR1 is SEHNR and CDR2 FQNEAQ (reference sequence). V lost 1 base and J lost 2, with 9 bases in between. The CDR3 length is 14 residues. CDR3 DNA: TGTGCCAGCAGCTTAGGGGCAGCCACCTACGAGCAGTACTTC. This translates into CASSLGAATYEQYF.

The chain uses TRBV7-8 and TRBJ2-3; 7 positions match TRBD1. Germline V CDR1 and CDR2: SGHVS, FQNEAQ. The CDR3 contains 16 residues. Unmatched junction bases numbered 11, after V lost 1 base and J lost 7 bases. CDR3 region: CASSLEGGSGKNTQYF. The CDR3 DNA follows: TGTGCCAGCAGCTTAGAAGGGGGCTCGGGGAAAAATACGCAGTATTTT.

A note on this clone: At one boundary the junction diverges from the germline segment, which might be a read error. The chain combines TRBV7-7 with TRBJ2-5; TRBD1 might be the D (6 bases). Germline V lookup: CDR1 SSHAT, CDR2 FNYEAQ (reference sequence). The CDR3 is 15 residues long. This CDR3 is CASSFGTGSQETQYF. Written as DNA, the CDR3 is TGTGCTAGCAGCTTCGGAACAGGGTCCCAAGAGACCCAGTACTTC. The complete variable domain, with remaining parts taken from reference TRBV7-7 and TRBJ2-5, reads GAGVSQSPRYKVTKRGQDVTLRCDPISSHATLYWYQQALGQGPEFLTYFNYEAQPDKSGLPSDRFSAERPEGSISTLTIQRTEQRDSAMYRCASSFGTGSQETQYFGPGTRLLVL.

This sequence joins TRBV5-1 and TRBJ2-2; D is ambiguous. This CDR3 contains 13 residues. Trimming stripped 2 bases from V and 6 bases from J, with 8 bases between. Per germline, CDR1 SGHRS and CDR2 YFSETQ. The CDR3 coding sequence is TGCGCCAGCAGCTTTCGAGAATCCGGGGAGCTGTTTTTT. Its translation: CASSFRESGELFF.

The rearrangement joins TRBV3-1 (or the pseudogene TRBV3-2) to TRBJ2-7, with D perhaps TRBD1 (6 bases). The ends were cut back, 0 bases at V and 10 bases at J, with 16 bases in the middle. Germline V gives CDR1 LGHDT, CDR2 YNNKEL (reference sequence). This CDR3 spans 14 amino acids. DNA of the CDR3: TGTGCCAGCAGCCAAGATTGGGGAGAGGGGGACCAGTACTTC. This translates into CASSQDWGEGDQYF.

V and J are TRBV27 and TRBJ2-3; D is ambiguous. V was clipped by 9 bases and J by 2 bases, with 12 bases between them. There are 13 residues in the CDR3. Germline CDR1 and CDR2: MNHEY and SMNVEV (reference sequence). CDR3 region: CASSPRVTDTQYF. CDR3 bases: TGTGCCAGTAGCCCCAGAGTCACAGATACGCAGTATTTT.

This chain links TRBV5-4 with TRBJ2-7; D may be TRBD2 (6 bases). V was cut by 4 bases and J by 4 bases, with 9 bases left in between. There are 12 residues in the CDR3. The germline V gene has CDR1 SGHNT and CDR2 YYREEE (reference sequence). The CDR3 coding sequence is TGTGCCAGCAGCGACGGGAGATACGAGCAGTACTTC. It yields the protein CASSDGRYEQYF.

The chain is built from TRBV5-1 and TRBJ1-2; TRBD1 matches 7 bases. The V gene end was trimmed by 4 bases and the J gene end by 4 bases; junction bases not matched to a gene: 7. Germline V gene lookup returns CDR1 SGHRS and CDR2 YFSETQ. The CDR3 has 14 residues. The CDR3 reads CASSAGQEIYGYTF. The CDR3 DNA reads TGCGCCAGCAGCGCCGGACAGGAGATCTATGGCTACACCTTC.

The rearrangement joins TRBV29-1 to TRBJ2-1; TRBD2 matches at 8 bases. The CDR3 loop spans 14 amino acids. Germline-derived CDR1 and CDR2 are SQVTM and ANQGSEA. With 2 bases clipped from V and 5 bases from J, the junction kept 5 bases outside the gene matches. CDR3 loop: CSVERTSSNNEQFF. In DNA, the CDR3 is TGCAGCGTTGAAAGGACTAGCTCAAACAATGAGCAGTTCTTC.

The rearrangement uses TRBV6-2 or TRBV6-3 and TRBJ2-1, with 12 bases fitting TRBD2. Per the germline V gene, CDR1 is MNHEY and CDR2 is SVGEGT. The CDR3 consists of 15 residues. V shed 4 bases, J shed 8 bases, and the junction held 6 bases outside the gene matches. CDR3 loop: CASSSSGGDFDEQFF. The DNA for the CDR3 is TGTGCCAGCAGTTCTAGCGGGGGGGATTTCGATGAGCAGTTCTTC.

This chain links TRBV5-6 with TRBJ2-2, with D maybe TRBD1 (6 bases). Germline values: CDR1 SGHDT, CDR2 YYEEEE. V gave up 4 bases and J gave up 6 bases, with 10 bases separating them. This CDR3 has 13 amino acids. CDR3 coding DNA: TGTGCCAGCAGCGGGGGCGGACCCGGGGAGCTGTTTTTT. As protein: CASSGGGPGELFF.

V gene TRBV7-8 combines with J gene TRBJ2-5, with 12 bases identical to TRBD1. The CDR3 is 15 residues long. V lost 5 bases to trimming and J lost 5 bases; unmatched junction nucleotides: 6. The germline gives CDR1 SGHVS, CDR2 FQNEAQ. The chain's CDR3 is CASSPGQGARETQYF. The DNA of the CDR3 is TGTGCCAGCAGCCCGGGACAGGGGGCGAGGGAGACCCAGTACTTC. Full variable domain (remainder filled in from reference TRBV7-8 and TRBJ2-5): GAGVSQSPRYKVAKRGQDVALRCDPISGHVSLFWYQQALGQGPEFLTYFQNEAQLDKSGLPSDRFFAERPEGSVSTLKIQRTQQEDSAVYLCASSPGQGARETQYFGPGTRLLVL.

The rearrangement links TRBV5-4 to TRBJ2-2, with unresolved D. The CDR3 length is 13 residues. Germline V lookup: CDR1 SGHNT, CDR2 YYREEE (reference sequence). V was clipped by 6 bases and J by 6 bases, with 12 bases between them. CDR3 loop: CASTSPGSGELFF. CDR3 bases: TGTGCCAGCACCTCACCCGGGTCCGGGGAGCTGTTTTTT. Full variable domain (missing parts from reference TRBV5-4 and TRBJ2-2): ETGVTQSPTHLIKTRGQQVTLRCSSQSGHNTVSWYQQALGQGPQFIFQYYREEENGRGNFPPRFSGLQFPNYSSELNVNALELDDSALYLCASTSPGSGELFFGEGSRLTVL.

The J gene is TRBJ2-1, the V gene TRBV19, with 16 nucleotides matching TRBD2. V lost 4 bases and J lost 6; bases outside the gene matches: 3. This CDR3 is built from 16 residues. Germline V gene lookup returns CDR1 LNHDA and CDR2 SQIVND (reference sequence). As DNA, the CDR3 is TGTGCCAGTAGTAGGGGACTAGCGGGGGGGCCCAATGAGCAGTTCTTC. Protein sequence: CASSRGLAGGPNEQFF.

The chain combines TRBV7-2 with TRBJ2-5; the match to TRBD1 covers 9 bases. V lost 5 bases and J lost 5; bases outside the gene matches: 3. CDR1 is SGHTA, CDR2 FQGNSA, per germline. The CDR3 runs 13 residues. This CDR3 is CASSRGQGETQYF. As DNA, the CDR3 is TGTGCCAGCAGCCGCGGACAGGGGGAGACCCAGTACTTC. Based on the CDR3 plus reference TRBV7-2 and TRBJ2-5, the full variable domain is GAGVSQSPSNKVTEKGKDVELRCDPISGHTALYWYRQSLGQGLEFLIYFQGNSAPDKSGLPSDRFSAERTGGSVSTLTIQRTQQEDSAVYLCASSRGQGETQYFGPGTRLLVL.

The chain joins TRBV2 to TRBJ2-7; D perhaps matches TRBD2 (6 bases). Germline assignment: CDR1 SNHLY and CDR2 FYNNEI. This CDR3 is 13 amino acids long. Between the trimmed V and J ends, which lost 6 bases and 2 bases, there was a span of 11 bases. The CDR3: CASRWDFAYEQYF. CDR3 bases: TGTGCCAGCAGATGGGACTTTGCCTACGAGCAGTACTTC.

This clone appeared once. The chain is built from TRBV5-4 and TRBJ1-1; 7 bases fit TRBD1. Germline CDR1 reads SGHNT; CDR2 reads YYREEE (reference sequence). V shed 4 bases, J shed 1 base, and the junction held 7 bases outside the gene matches. The CDR3 has 15 amino acids. CDR3 region: CASSTRQGRNTEAFF. The CDR3 DNA follows: TGTGCCAGCAGCACCCGACAGGGACGGAACACTGAAGCTTTCTTT. Full variable domain (remainder filled in from reference TRBV5-4 and TRBJ1-1): ETGVTQSPTHLIKTRGQQVTLRCSSQSGHNTVSWYQQALGQGPQFIFQYYREEENGRGNFPPRFSGLQFPNYSSELNVNALELDDSALYLCASSTRQGRNTEAFFGQGTRLTVV.

The rearrangement links TRBV5-4 to TRBJ2-2; TRBD1 aligns across 8 bases. Germline-derived CDR1 and CDR2 are SGHNT and YYREEE (reference sequence). The CDR3 length is 17 residues. After removal of 0 bases from V and 2 bases from J, the junction contained 6 bases not matched to a gene. CDR3 nucleotide sequence: TGTGCCAGCAGCTTGGCCGGACAGGGTCCCAACACCGGGGAGCTGTTTTTT. Translating gives CASSLAGQGPNTGELFF.

The chain combines TRBV6-2 or TRBV6-3 with TRBJ1-3; D might be TRBD1 (6 bases). The CDR3 extends over 17 amino acids. Trimming took 2 bases from V and 0 from J, leaving 14 bases between them. From germline, CDR1 is MNHEY and CDR2 SVGEGT. The CDR3 sequence is CASSYGGDTSSGNTIYF. CDR3 in DNA: TGTGCCAGCAGTTACGGGGGGGACACCAGCTCTGGAAACACCATATATTTT.

The rearrangement links TRBV6-5 to TRBJ1-1, with 8 bases aligning to TRBD1. The CDR3 has 14 residues. The trim removed 2 bases at V and 1 base at J, leaving 0 bases unmatched. Germline loops: CDR1 MNHEY, CDR2 SVGAGI. The CDR3 protein is CASSYQGANTEAFF. The CDR3 coding sequence is TGTGCCAGCAGTTACCAGGGGGCGAACACTGAAGCTTTCTTT.

On this clone itself: Other DNA sequences in this sample translate to the same CDR3. V and J are TRBV5-1 and TRBJ2-5, with 7 bases aligning to TRBD1. The CDR3 runs to 14 residues. J lost 1 base, V lost 4 bases, and 4 bases had no gene match. Germline V lookup: CDR1 SGHRS, CDR2 YFSETQ. The CDR3 DNA reads TGCGCCAGCAGCACCGGGACAGCCCAAGAGACCCAGTACTTC. Translating it yields CASSTGTAQETQYF.